This entry is about one TCR beta chain. A single count supports this clone. The target of this receptor is not known. No base quality information exists; no much larger clone differs at one position. The sample's time point label, decoded: baseline before first vaccination. Vaccinee samples were obtained from the UK trials COV001 and COV002, which included a single-blind randomized controlled phase 2/3 trial of AZD1222 (ChAdOx1 nCoV-19) in healthy adults. For TCRbeta chain sequencing, PBMC samples from trial participants were taken at day 0 and at day 28 after the second dose. This sample is part of a study of T cell responses to AZD1222 COVID-19 vaccine (dated by TCRdb to about 2021). For context, the study as a whole: AZD1222 recipients with second doses at about 4 weeks or about 12 weeks were pooled, because spike-specific TCR depth and breadth did not differ between schedules. TCR sequencing was performed for some 250 trial participants, of whom around 200 were given two doses of AZD1222 and around 25 were given two doses of MenACWY control vaccine. Trial participants were enrolled by age into subgroups of 18-55, 56-69 and 70-plus years, and around 150, 29 and 61 TCR-sequenced participants, respectively, were included in these subgroups.

The CDR3 regions of human TCRbeta chains were analyzed by immunosequencing. The study's own analysis went as follows. Repertoire TCRs were matched against a reference library of SARS-CoV-2-specific TCRs generated with the MIRA antigen-specificity platform. Breadth meant the fraction of unique TCRs that were SARS-CoV-2-associated, whereas depth meant the fraction of total T cells that were SARS-CoV-2-associated. Using the MIRA data, each spike-specific TCR was mapped to the spike region that the TCR reacts to and placed in a CD4 or CD8 class. Log10-transformed breadth and depth values were compared by one-way ANOVA with Sidak's multiple comparisons tests. Drawn from immuneACCESS, this table holds only the in-frame rearrangements with V and J called that TCRdb kept. Clones are partly lost; checked studies trace under half to an unresolved V gene and leave the rest unexplained. V, J and clone size are taken as reported in that table, and D and trimming were inferred from the DNA itself. The table for this sample lists around 130,000 clones; 91% of them were counted only once. 2.8% of the sample goes to the ten largest clones.

Beyond this particular receptor, the publication reports: After two AZD1222 doses, spike-specific TCR breadth and depth were significantly higher than at day 0 and than in MenACWY recipients. The 56-69-year group was small, and its depth increase did not reach significance, likely because of low power. Only a handful of AZD1222 recipients were SARS-CoV-2 seropositive at baseline, limiting conclusions about previously exposed vaccinees. No day 14 peak-response samples were available, so repertoires were characterized only after the peak T cell response. The whole spike protein was spanned by vaccine-associated CD4 TCRs, and dominant responses were seen in regions 160-218 and 743-854. Participants were mostly white British, with more females than males. The authors suggested clonal diversity may have been underestimated. Epitopes outside the regions mutated in the B.1.351 and B.1.1.7 variants were reportedly recognized by nearly half of the unique spike-specific TCRs.

This TCR derives from an adult in good health. Source: peripheral blood, taken on day 0 of AZD1222 vaccination.

The nucleotides are TGTGCCAGCAGTTCTCGACTAGCGGGAAACAATGAGCAGTTCTTC. Protein translation: CASSSRLAGNNEQFF. The chain is made from TRBV27 and TRBJ2-1, with 11 bases matching TRBD2. For this chain, trimming is 4 bases at the V end and 5 bases at the J end, and the number of junction bases without a gene match is 4. The CDR3, from cysteine to phenylalanine, totals 15 residues. Only the CDR3 DNA is retained, 45 bases long and in frame from the first base. The germline V gene (reference sequence) provides CDR1 MNHEY and CDR2 SMNVEV.